This TCR beta chain emerged from a study of T cells after yellow fever vaccination. In making TCR cDNA, 5'RACE template switching added a universal primer site and UMIs to it. TCRdb reanalysed the 5' RACE reads using MiXCR and keeps one entry per CDR3 protein. The sample lists about 260,000 distinct CDR3 sequences, around 5.2% seen once, with around 3.3% in the top ten. The CDR3 is 12 residues long. The germline CDR1 and CDR2 sequences are SEHNR and FQNEAQ (reference sequence). Trimming removed 11 bases from V and 6 bases from J, with 16 bases in between. J is TRBJ1-2 and V is TRBV7-9, with unresolved D. The clonotype was recovered from a man in his late teens or twenties who received the YFV17D yellow fever vaccine. The input for sequencing was CD4+ T cells sorted from PBMCs, taken on the day of the yellow fever booster vaccination. The CDR3 DNA reads as TGTGCCGCCATGAGGGAAGGAGATGGCTACACCTTC. Residues: CAAMREGDGYTF.